The 27 T cell receptor beta chains below all came from one sample that was sequenced in a study of T cell responses to AZD1222 COVID-19 vaccine (dated by TCRdb to about 2021). The time point label of this sample denotes: baseline before first vaccination. Libraries were prepared through the immunoSEQ multiplex PCR assay. Sourced from immuneACCESS, this table was stored by TCRdb with only in-frame sequences that have V and J called. A share of the clones is absent; for the studies checked, an unresolved V gene accounts for under half, and the remainder has no known explanation. The sample table records approximately 260,000 clones; about 92% of these occur just once. Around 0.6% of the sample is taken by the ten largest. The sequencing here drew on peripheral blood, taken on day 0 of AZD1222 vaccination. The source of these receptors is an adult in good health.

The chain is built from TRBV4-2 and TRBJ1-2; D not certain. Trimming stripped 1 base from V and 5 bases from J, with 11 bases between. The CDR3 spans 14 residues. Germline V lookup: CDR1 LGHNA, CDR2 YNFKEQ. The chain's CDR3 is CASSQAPGDYGYTF. The CDR3 DNA follows: TGTGCCAGCAGCCAAGCACCAGGTGATTATGGCTACACCTTC.

The chain employs TRBV12-3 or TRBV12-4 and TRBJ1-2; unclear D gene. With 6 bases removed from V and 5 bases from J, the gap between germline ends came to 13 bases. CDR3 length: 13 amino acids. CDR3 region: CASSSQSGYGYTF. In nucleotides, the CDR3 is TGTGCCAGCAGCTCACAATCGGGGTATGGCTACACCTTC.

V is TRBV27 and J is TRBJ1-6, with 9 bases aligning to TRBD1. There are 15 residues in the CDR3. Germline loops: CDR1 MNHEY, CDR2 SMNVEV (reference sequence). V was clipped by 7 bases and J by 7 bases; unmatched bases: 8. CDR3 protein: CASTLGTGLNSPLHF. The CDR3 DNA reads as TGTGCCAGCACCCTCGGGACAGGGCTAAATTCACCCCTCCACTTT.

The chain couples TRBV3-1 (or the pseudogene TRBV3-2) to TRBJ1-1; the match to TRBD1 covers 7 bases. This CDR3 spans 17 amino acids. V shed 4 bases, J shed 2 bases, and the junction held 13 bases outside the gene matches. CDR1 LGHDT and CDR2 YNNKEL come from the germline V gene (reference sequence). The CDR3 region is CASSPGPGQRLNTEAFF. The CDR3 DNA reads as TGTGCCAGCAGCCCAGGACCGGGACAGCGATTAAACACTGAAGCTTTCTTT.

The chain combines TRBV2 with TRBJ2-1; D may correspond to TRBD1 or TRBD2 (5 bases each). Germline V gene lookup returns CDR1 SNHLY and CDR2 FYNNEI. With 2 bases removed from V and 9 bases from J, the gap between germline ends came to 8 bases. This CDR3 spans 12 amino acids. DNA of the CDR3: TGTGCCAGCAGTGAATTGAGGGGTGAGCAGTTCTTC. Its translation is CASSELRGEQFF.

The rearrangement uses TRBV11-3 and TRBJ2-1, with 8 bases aligning to TRBD2. Germline lookup yields CDR1 SGHNT and CDR2 YENEEA. The CDR3 is 14 residues long. Trimming took 0 bases from V and 8 from J; bases not matched to a gene: 3. The DNA of the CDR3 is TGTGCCAGCAGCTTAGAGAGCGGGAGCGATGAGCAGTTCTTC. Translation gives CASSLESGSDEQFF.

The chain is built from TRBV3-1 (or the pseudogene TRBV3-2) and TRBJ2-4; the D is unclear. Germline V gene lookup returns CDR1 LGHDT and CDR2 YNNKEL (reference sequence). The CDR3 runs to 16 residues. V lost 0 bases to trimming and J lost 0 bases, with 9 bases between them. The DNA for the CDR3 is TGTGCCAGCAGCCAAGACGTCCGATTAGCCAAAAACATTCAGTACTTC. It yields the protein CASSQDVRLAKNIQYF.

V is TRBV5-4 and J is TRBJ2-1; D not certain. There are 15 residues in the CDR3. CDR1 and CDR2 from the germline V gene are SGHNT and YYREEE (reference sequence). Between the trimmed V and J ends, which lost 0 bases and 4 bases, there was a span of 11 bases. The chain's CDR3 is CASSLAVGVYNEQFF. In nucleotides, the CDR3 is TGTGCCAGCAGCTTGGCAGTAGGCGTGTACAATGAGCAGTTCTTC.

The V gene is TRBV7-9, the J gene TRBJ1-6; D is uncertain. V lost 3 bases, J lost 7 bases, and 10 bases lay in between. Germline assignment: CDR1 SEHNR and CDR2 FQNEAQ (reference sequence). This CDR3 has 14 amino acids. The CDR3 nucleotides are TGTGCCAGCAGCTTGGAGGGTGAGAATTCACCCCTCCACTTT. This gives the protein CASSLEGENSPLHF.

This clone was counted once. V is TRBV4-1 and J is TRBJ2-7, with TRBD2 matching 11 bases. CDR3 length equals 15 residues. V was pared by 4 bases and J by 3 bases, with 5 bases of the junction left unmatched. Germline CDR1 and CDR2: MGHRA and YSYEKL. The CDR3 nucleotides are TGCGCCAGCAGCCGAGCCGGGACTAGCGGCTACGAGCAGTACTTC. Its translation: CASSRAGTSGYEQYF.

The rearrangement links TRBV9 to TRBJ2-5; D is unresolved. There are 15 residues in the CDR3. Germline values: CDR1 SGDLS, CDR2 YYNGEE. V lost 0 bases and J lost 4, with 13 bases in between. The CDR3 sequence is CASSVAPRRGETQYF. CDR3 DNA sequence: TGTGCCAGCAGCGTAGCCCCGCGGCGAGGAGAGACCCAGTACTTC.

This clone was observed a handful of times. This rearrangement joins TRBV6-5 to TRBJ2-6; D call uncertain. The CDR3 spans 15 residues. The germline V gene has CDR1 MNHEY and CDR2 SVGAGI. V was cut by 0 bases and J by 1 base, with 4 bases left in between. CDR3 amino acids: CASSYSESGANVLTF. DNA for the CDR3: TGTGCCAGCAGTTACTCGGAGTCTGGGGCCAACGTCCTGACTTTC.

J is TRBJ1-6 and V is TRBV12-5; possibly TRBD1 for D (5 bases). Germline V gene data show CDR1 as LGHNT and CDR2 as FRNRAP. The CDR3 spans 16 residues. V dropped 7 bases and J dropped 6 bases, with 19 bases sitting between them. CDR3 nucleotide sequence: TGTGCTAGTGACCGCCTGGGGGTAGGGTGTAATTCACCCCTCCACTTT. Translating gives CASDRLGVGCNSPLHF.

This clone has just one count. V and J are TRBV27 and TRBJ1-1; TRBD1 agrees at 12 bases. V shed 5 bases and J 3 bases; nucleotides not matched to a gene: 4. CDR3 length: 15 amino acids. CDR1 and CDR2 (germline): MNHEY, SMNVEV (reference sequence). CDR3 sequence reads: CASSRGDRGHTEAFF. CDR3 nucleotides: TGTGCCAGCAGTCGGGGGGACAGGGGGCACACTGAAGCTTTCTTT.

The chain carries TRBV4-2 and TRBJ2-3; 8 bases line up with TRBD2. V gave up 0 bases and J gave up 6 bases; unmatched junction bases: 11. Germline CDR1 reads LGHNA; CDR2 reads YNFKEQ. There are 17 residues in the CDR3. CDR3 coding DNA: TGTGCCAGCAGCCAAGAGCATTTAGCGGGGATAAAGGATACGCAGTATTTT. Translated: CASSQEHLAGIKDTQYF.

The chain has TRBV27 and TRBJ2-6, with a tentative D call TRBD1 (5 bases). The CDR3 consists of 15 residues. Trimming removed 5 bases at V and 2 bases at J, with 10 bases between. CDR1 is MNHEY, CDR2 SMNVEV, per germline (reference sequence). CDR3 residues: CASSPLGAGANVLTF. In DNA, the CDR3 is TGTGCCAGCAGTCCCCTAGGGGCTGGGGCCAACGTCCTGACTTTC. The full variable domain, with the rest looked up from reference TRBV27 and TRBJ2-6, is EAQVTQNPRYLITVTGKKLTVTCSQNMNHEYMSWYRQDPGLGLRQIYYSMNVEVTDKGDVPEGYKVSRKEKRNFPLILESPSPNQTSLYFCASSPLGAGANVLTFGAGSRLTVL.

The chain uses TRBV29-1 and TRBJ2-3; tentatively, D is TRBD2 (5 bases). This CDR3 has 12 amino acids. Germline values: CDR1 SQVTM, CDR2 ANQGSEA. Deletions cut 3 bases from V and 6 bases from J, with 10 bases between. CDR3 sequence reads: CSVDRWEDTQYF. The CDR3 region has the DNA TGCAGCGTTGACCGATGGGAGGATACGCAGTATTTT.

The chain recombines TRBV7-3 with TRBJ2-6; D is possibly TRBD1 (5 bases). The ends were cut back, 3 bases at V and 4 bases at J, with 7 bases in the middle. This CDR3 has 14 residues. The germline gives CDR1 SGHTA, CDR2 FQGTGA. CDR3 amino acids: CASSFPGGANVLTF. CDR3 DNA: TGTGCCAGCAGCTTCCCAGGGGGGGCCAACGTCCTGACTTTC.

The V and J genes are TRBV5-6 and TRBJ2-7, with 7 bases aligning to TRBD1. V gave up 6 bases and J gave up 5 bases; unmatched junction bases: 14. The V gene's germline CDR1 is SGHDT and CDR2 YYEEEE. CDR3 size: 15 residues. DNA for the CDR3: TGTGCCAGCACCCCCCGCCCGGACAGGCTCGACGAGCAGTACTTC. Its translation is CASTPRPDRLDEQYF.

This chain joins TRBV5-5 and TRBJ1-1; TRBD1 matches at 7 bases. Per the germline V gene, CDR1 is SGHKS and CDR2 is YYEKEE (reference sequence). This CDR3 is 15 amino acids long. The V and J ends lost 4 bases and 5 bases, in that order; junction bases with no gene match: 11. CDR3 protein: CASSMYRGPGTEAFF. CDR3 DNA sequence: TGTGCCAGCAGCATGTACAGGGGACCCGGGACTGAAGCTTTCTTT.

This chain joins TRBV5-1 and TRBJ2-2; D is possibly TRBD1 (6 bases). Per germline, CDR1 SGHRS and CDR2 YFSETQ. The V and J ends lost 4 bases and 6 bases respectively, with 16 bases between them. CDR3 length equals 15 residues. CDR3 sequence reads: CASSPQQGAAGELFF. In DNA, the CDR3 is TGCGCCAGCAGCCCTCAACAGGGTGCGGCCGGGGAGCTGTTTTTT.

This chain uses TRBV11-2 with TRBJ2-2; TRBD2 aligns across 7 bases. From germline, CDR1 is SGHAT and CDR2 FQNNGV. This CDR3 comprises 17 residues. The J segment lost 9 bases and the V segment lost 5 bases, leaving 18 bases of the junction unmatched. The CDR3 DNA follows: TGTGCCAGCAGCCAGCGGGGTAGTGGACTGGCCGTGCGGGAGCTGTTTTTT. Its translation is CASSQRGSGLAVRELFF.

This chain uses TRBV13 with TRBJ2-1; 12 positions agree with TRBD2. Looked up from germline, CDR1 is PRHDT and CDR2 is FYEKMQ (reference sequence). Trimming took 2 bases from V and 7 from J; bases not matched to a gene: 6. The CDR3 length is 16 residues. CDR3 sequence reads: CASSLWLAGGPNEQFF. The CDR3 nucleotides are TGTGCCAGCAGCTTATGGCTAGCGGGAGGGCCGAATGAGCAGTTCTTC.

The rearrangement links TRBV4-1 to TRBJ2-7; 7 bases line up with TRBD1. The CDR3 consists of 13 residues. Germline V gene data show CDR1 as MGHRA and CDR2 as YSYEKL. The ends lost 8 bases at V and 6 bases at J; junction bases unmatched: 10. CDR3 sequence: CASGTVVPGEQYF. The CDR3 region has the DNA TGCGCCAGCGGGACAGTGGTTCCTGGCGAGCAGTACTTC.

V usage is TRBV5-1 and J usage is TRBJ2-3; D gene uncertain. Trimming stripped 2 bases from V and 0 bases from J, with 7 bases between. Germline assignment: CDR1 SGHRS and CDR2 YFSETQ. The CDR3 runs to 14 residues. Here the CDR3 reads CASSFGPSTDTQYF. In DNA, the CDR3 is TGCGCCAGCAGCTTTGGGCCTAGCACAGATACGCAGTATTTT. Looking up the rest from reference TRBV5-1 and TRBJ2-3 gives the full variable domain: KAGVTQTPRYLIKTRGQQVTLSCSPISGHRSVSWYQQTPGQGLQFLFEYFSETQRNKGNFPGRFSGRQFSNSRSEMNVSTLELGDSALYLCASSFGPSTDTQYFGPGTRLTVL.

The chain is built from TRBV19 and TRBJ1-1; 8 positions agree with TRBD1. The germline CDR1 and CDR2 sequences are LNHDA and SQIVND (reference sequence). The CDR3 totals 14 residues. V gave up 6 bases and J gave up 1 base; unmatched junction bases: 4. The CDR3 coding sequence is TGTGCCAGTAGCGAGGACAGGGAGAACACTGAAGCTTTCTTT. It codes for CASSEDRENTEAFF.

The chain carries TRBV10-3 and TRBJ2-1; unclear D gene. The CDR3 has 15 residues. CDR1 is ENHRY, CDR2 SYGVKD, per germline. The V end was cut by 2 bases, the J end by 0 bases, with 8 bases between. The DNA of the CDR3 is TGTGCCATCAGTGAGGGGCTGAGCTCCTACAATGAGCAGTTCTTC. Translated: CAISEGLSSYNEQFF.